One sample yielded the 12 T cell receptor beta chains listed below, sequenced in a study of cytomegalovirus exposure and HLA in healthy donors. This PCR relied on a set of 60 Vbeta primers and 13 Jbeta primers. Clones were sequenced by immunoSEQ multiplex PCR, and TCRdb holds only the in-frame ones, with some missing. Of some 190,000 clones in the sample, around 77% are singletons; the top ten hold about 1.9%. The sample comprised PBMCs. These receptors all come from a woman in her thirties in good health and CMV-seronegative.

Only one count was recorded for this clone. The chain has TRBV27 and TRBJ2-7, with 8 bases aligning to TRBD1. With V trimmed by 3 bases and J by 6 bases, 7 bases remained unmatched. The CDR3 loop spans 14 amino acids. Germline V gives CDR1 MNHEY, CDR2 SMNVEV (reference sequence). The DNA of the CDR3 is TGTGCCAGCAGTTTTTCCGGGACAGGCCGCGAGCAGTACTTC. Protein: CASSFSGTGREQYF.

The chain employs TRBV30 and TRBJ1-2; D is unclear. Germline CDR1 reads GTSNPN; CDR2 reads SVGIG (reference sequence). Trimming removed 4 bases at V and 7 bases at J, with 13 bases between. The CDR3 runs 12 residues. CDR3 region: CAWMRREGGYTF. DNA of the CDR3: TGTGCCTGGATGAGAAGGGAGGGTGGCTACACCTTC.

This clone qualifies as medium-sized. In nucleotides, the CDR3 is TGTGCCAGCAGTGACTCTGCAGGGGGCGCAGATACGCAGTATTTT. Translating gives CASSDSAGGADTQYF. The chain couples TRBV6-4 to TRBJ2-3, with 8 nucleotides matching TRBD1. V lost 0 bases, J lost 4 bases, and 3 bases stayed unmatched. This CDR3 region has 15 residues. The V gene's germline CDR1 is MRHNA and CDR2 SNTAGT.

A note on this clone: The identical CDR3 is also encoded by other nucleotide sequences in the sample. V gene TRBV9 combines with J gene TRBJ1-4; D gene uncertain. Between the trimmed V and J ends, which lost 0 bases and 2 bases, there was a span of 5 bases. This CDR3 has 14 amino acids. The germline V gene has CDR1 SGDLS and CDR2 YYNGEE. The CDR3 sequence is CASSVGATNEKLFF. The CDR3 DNA reads as TGTGCCAGCAGCGTAGGGGCTACTAATGAAAAACTGTTTTTT.

The CDR3 nucleotides are TGTGCCAGCTCGCAGGGGGGCTACAATGAGCAGTTCTTC. Encoded protein: CASSQGGYNEQFF. The chain is built from TRBV11-3 and TRBJ2-1; maybe TRBD1 (7 bases). The length of the CDR3 is 13 residues. Germline V gives CDR1 SGHNT, CDR2 YENEEA. Trimming cost V 8 bases and J 3 bases, with 11 bases left between them.

The chain is built from TRBV4-3 and TRBJ2-5; TRBD1 might be the D (6 bases). Trimming pared 0 bases from V and 9 bases from J, leaving 11 bases between. The CDR3 contains 13 residues. Per germline, CDR1 LGHNA and CDR2 YSLEER. The CDR3 DNA reads as TGCGCCAGCAGCCAAGATCCTCAGGGGCCCCAGTACTTC. As protein: CASSQDPQGPQYF.

This clone was seen a single time. The chain couples TRBV11-2 to TRBJ2-2; maybe TRBD2 (7 bases). CDR1 SGHAT and CDR2 FQNNGV come from the germline V gene. The V end lost 1 base, the J end lost 3 bases, and 18 bases lay between the germline ends. The CDR3 is made up of 18 amino acids. CDR3 sequence reads: CASSLGPGRGPYTGELFF. As DNA, the CDR3 is TGTGCCAGCAGCTTAGGTCCGGGGCGGGGGCCTTACACCGGGGAGCTGTTTTTT. Combining the CDR3 with reference TRBV11-2 and TRBJ2-2 gives the whole variable domain EAGVAQSPRYKIIEKRQSVAFWCNPISGHATLYWYQQILGQGPKLLIQFQNNGVVDDSQLPKDRFSAERLKGVDSTLKIQPAKLEDSAVYLCASSLGPGRGPYTGELFFGEGSRLTVL.

The V and J genes are TRBV5-1 and TRBJ1-2; 7 nucleotides line up with TRBD1. The CDR3 extends over 15 amino acids. With 4 bases clipped from V and 5 bases from J, the junction kept 11 bases outside the gene matches. Germline lookup yields CDR1 SGHRS and CDR2 YFSETQ. CDR3 DNA: TGCGCCAGCAGCATCATCGGGACAGACGAGTATGGCTACACCTTC. It encodes CASSIIGTDEYGYTF.

V usage is TRBV7-8 and J usage is TRBJ2-1; weak D call: TRBD2 (5 bases). Germline CDR1 SGHVS, CDR2 FQNEAQ. The length of the CDR3 is 17 residues. Trimming left V 5 bases short and J 0 bases short, with 17 bases between. CDR3 nucleotide sequence: TGTGCCAGCAGCACCGTCACTTTTGGGAGCTCCTACAATGAGCAGTTCTTC. This encodes CASSTVTFGSSYNEQFF.

The rearrangement uses TRBV7-8 and TRBJ1-5; D ambiguous. Germline CDR1 and CDR2: SGHVS and FQNEAQ. This CDR3 comprises 15 residues. The germline V and J ends were trimmed by 5 bases and 0 bases, with 11 bases remaining between them. CDR3 DNA sequence: TGTGCCAGCAGCCTCCGGGTCGATAGCAATCAGCCCCAGCATTTT. Its protein product is CASSLRVDSNQPQHF.

This chain joins TRBV19 and TRBJ1-2; possibly TRBD1 for D (5 bases). The CDR3 length is 16 residues. V lost 7 bases, J lost 4 bases, and 22 bases lay in between. The germline V gene has CDR1 LNHDA and CDR2 SQIVND (reference sequence). CDR3 sequence (DNA): TGTGCCAGTACCCGGAGGATGGAGGGACGAAGCTATGGCTACACCTTC. Translating gives CASTRRMEGRSYGYTF.

The chain uses TRBV2 and TRBJ1-1; the D gene is possibly TRBD1 (5 bases). The CDR3 loop spans 14 amino acids. The germline V and J ends were trimmed by 10 bases and 3 bases, with 18 bases remaining between them. Germline loops: CDR1 SNHLY, CDR2 FYNNEI. CDR3 sequence reads: CATGSGTKYTEAFF. CDR3 nucleotides: TGTGCCACGGGAAGCGGGACCAAATACACTGAAGCTTTCTTT.